This entry lists 26 T cell receptor beta chains sequenced from one sample in a study of T cells in Graves' hyperthyroidism and ophthalmopathy. Amplification of TCR beta CDR3 regions was performed using RNA transcripts as template. RT-PCR in the first round (using the HTBI primer set) targeted the TCR CDR3. TCRdb called the multiplex PCR reads again in MiXCR, with one record for every CDR3 protein. The repertoire consists of about 700,000 distinct CDR3 sequences, with about 14% occurring once and the leading ten covering 10%. What was sequenced was blood. These receptors all stem from a woman younger than 30 with Graves' hyperthyroidism.

Remarks on this clonotype: A much larger clone differs from this one at a single base, so this may be a read error. V gene TRBV12-3 or TRBV12-4 combines with J gene TRBJ1-2, with 7 bases fitting TRBD1. Trimming at V came to 0 bases and at J to 4 bases, leaving 2 bases not matched to a gene. The CDR3 has 14 residues. The CDR3 sequence: CASSLAGTVYGYTF. The CDR3 DNA reads TGTGCCAGCAGTTTAGCGGGGACAGTCTATGGCTACACCTTC.

The V call is TRBV6-1, the J call TRBJ1-2; maybe TRBD1 (5 bases). The CDR3 length is 15 residues. V was shortened by 5 bases and J by 6 bases, with 19 bases between the two germline ends. Germline V gene lookup returns CDR1 MNHNS and CDR2 SASEGT. The CDR3 here is CASSQDFQGLHGYTF. The DNA of the CDR3 is TGTGCCAGCAGTCAAGATTTTCAGGGACTGCATGGCTACACCTTC.

The chain recombines TRBV20-1 with TRBJ2-7, with 8 bases identical to TRBD2. The trim removed 3 bases at V and 3 bases at J, leaving 4 bases unmatched. This CDR3 comprises 13 residues. Germline V gene lookup returns CDR1 DFQATT and CDR2 SNEGSKA (reference sequence). Here the CDR3 DNA reads TGCAGTGCTAGCGGGAGGGCCCTCTACGAGCAGTACTTC. Amino acids: CSASGRALYEQYF.

The genes are TRBV6-1 and TRBJ2-7; tentative D call: TRBD2 (7 bases). Trimming pared 4 bases from V and 3 bases from J, leaving 16 bases between. The CDR3 is 15 residues long. In germline, CDR1 is MNHNS, CDR2 SASEGT. Here the CDR3 reads CASSGIEGGVYEQYF. For the CDR3, the DNA is TGTGCCAGCAGTGGGATCGAGGGGGGGGTCTACGAGCAGTACTTC.

The rearrangement links TRBV19 to TRBJ2-1; D may be TRBD2 (5 bases). Between the trimmed V and J ends, which lost 1 base and 2 bases, there was a span of 9 bases. Germline V gives CDR1 LNHDA, CDR2 SQIVND (reference sequence). The CDR3 spans 15 residues. The CDR3 region has the DNA TGTGCCAGTAGTATAGGGGAGATCCCCTACAATGAGCAGTTCTTC. Its translation: CASSIGEIPYNEQFF.

The chain is built from TRBV4-3 and TRBJ2-7; D is unresolved. V lost 3 bases, J lost 5 bases, and 8 bases lay in between. The CDR3 totals 12 residues. The V gene's germline CDR1 is LGHNA and CDR2 YSLEER. The chain's CDR3 is CASSHTKNEQYF. The CDR3 bases are TGCGCCAGCAGCCATACGAAGAACGAGCAGTACTTC.

This clonotype was seen repeatedly, ten times or more. This chain connects TRBV11-2 to TRBJ2-1; 9 bases are a match to TRBD1. Trimming at V came to 3 bases and at J to 8 bases, leaving 5 bases not matched to a gene. The CDR3 length is 14 residues. The germline V gene has CDR1 SGHAT and CDR2 FQNNGV. The CDR3 sequence: CASSFPDRGDEQFF. As DNA, the CDR3 is TGTGCCAGCAGCTTCCCGGACAGGGGCGATGAGCAGTTCTTC.

This clonotype was observed many times. The chain combines TRBV3-1 with TRBJ2-7, with 12 bases matching TRBD2. The CDR3 has 15 residues. Germline loops: CDR1 LGHDT, CDR2 YNNKEL (reference sequence). The J segment lost 7 bases and the V segment lost 4 bases, leaving 8 bases of the junction unmatched. The CDR3 loop reads CASSLGTSGLWEQYF. CDR3 coding DNA: TGTGCCAGCAGCCTCGGGACTAGCGGGTTATGGGAGCAGTACTTC.

This clonotype occurred a few times. This chain connects TRBV4-3 to TRBJ2-5; possible D gene TRBD2, 6 bases. The germline V gene has CDR1 LGHNA and CDR2 YSLEER. The CDR3 consists of 21 residues. V gave up 0 bases and J gave up 2 bases, with 28 bases separating them. The CDR3 here is CASSQDFGSGEGGLRQETQYF. The CDR3 coding sequence is TGCGCCAGCAGCCAAGATTTCGGATCGGGTGAGGGTGGACTAAGACAAGAGACCCAGTACTTC.

Details on this clonotype: The conserved final phenylalanine or tryptophan is absent from the CDR3, which likely points to a read error. The chain couples TRBV20-1 to TRBJ2-7; 10 bases map to TRBD2. The CDR3 contains 15 residues. Germline V lookup: CDR1 DFQATT, CDR2 SNEGSKA (reference sequence). The ends lost 5 bases at V and 1 base at J; junction bases unmatched: 8. The CDR3 is CSAYTLLAGSYEQYL. For the CDR3, the DNA is TGCAGTGCTTATACCTTACTAGCGGGGTCCTACGAGCAGTACCTC.

This clonotype was detected a few times. The CDR3 nucleotides read TGTGCCAGCAACATTCATATGAACACTGAAGCTTTCTTT. Translated: CASNIHMNTEAFF. V and J are TRBV5-5 and TRBJ1-1; D gene ambiguous. Germline assignment: CDR1 SGHKS and CDR2 YYEKEE (reference sequence). This CDR3 spans 13 amino acids. V dropped 6 bases and J dropped 0 bases, with 9 bases sitting between them.

This clonotype was counted a single time. The genes are TRBV19 and TRBJ2-3; TRBD2 agrees at 12 bases. The CDR3 has 17 residues. With V trimmed by 5 bases and J by 0 bases, 6 bases remained unmatched. The germline CDR1 and CDR2 sequences are LNHDA and SQIVND (reference sequence). The CDR3 nucleotides are TGTGCCAGTAGTCCCTGGACTAGCGGGGACAGCACAGATACGCAGTATTTT. It codes for CASSPWTSGDSTDTQYF.

This clonotype was counted only a few times. V usage is TRBV19 and J usage is TRBJ2-1; D remains ambiguous. CDR3 length: 15 amino acids. V was clipped by 1 base and J by 0 bases, with 7 bases between them. Germline V gene lookup returns CDR1 LNHDA and CDR2 SQIVND (reference sequence). The CDR3 DNA reads as TGTGCCAGTAGTATAGTTCCAAGCTCCTACAATGAGCAGTTCTTC. Its protein is CASSIVPSSYNEQFF.

This clonotype came up many times. This chain uses TRBV5-1 with TRBJ2-7; TRBD2 aligns across 10 bases. V lost 7 bases, J lost 0 bases, and 7 bases stayed unmatched. The CDR3 extends over 15 amino acids. Germline V gene lookup returns CDR1 SGHRS and CDR2 YFSETQ. CDR3 in amino acids: CASGSSGRFSYEQYF. DNA of the CDR3: TGCGCCAGCGGCAGTAGCGGGAGGTTCTCCTACGAGCAGTACTTC.

This clonotype was detected many times. The chain uses TRBV30 and TRBJ2-1; unclear D gene. Germline CDR1 and CDR2: GTSNPN and SVGIG (reference sequence). V shed 3 bases and J shed 4 bases, with 10 bases lying between them. The CDR3 runs 13 residues. The CDR3 bases are TGTGCCTGGAGCAGAGCAGGTTACAATGAGCAGTTCTTC. This codes for CAWSRAGYNEQFF.

Many counts were recorded for this clonotype. The J gene is TRBJ2-7, the V gene TRBV12-3 or TRBV12-4; TRBD1 might be the D (5 bases). V was pared by 5 bases and J by 0 bases, with 8 bases between. The CDR3 runs 13 residues. CDR3 region: CASSQDSSYEQYF. The CDR3 bases are TGTGCCAGCAGTCAAGACAGCTCCTACGAGCAGTACTTC.

The DNA of the CDR3 is TGTGCCAGCAGCTCGGGACTAGCGGGATACTACAATGAGCAGTTCTTC. Translating gives CASSSGLAGYYNEQFF. J is TRBJ2-1 and V is TRBV7-9; 13 bases agree with TRBD2. Unmatched junction bases numbered 3, after V lost 4 bases and J lost 3 bases. The CDR3 loop spans 16 amino acids. Germline V gene sequence: CDR1 SEHNR, CDR2 FQNEAQ (reference sequence).

This clonotype has a count of ten or more. The rearrangement joins TRBV14 to TRBJ2-1; D is undetermined. CDR1 and CDR2 from the germline V gene are SGHDN and FVKESK. V was cut by 2 bases and J by 0 bases, with 11 bases left in between. The CDR3 has 16 residues. The CDR3 is CASSQQTASSYNEQFF. CDR3 sequence (DNA): TGTGCCAGCAGCCAACAGACGGCAAGCTCCTACAATGAGCAGTTCTTC.

This clonotype was counted a few times. This chain links TRBV6-1 with TRBJ2-5; 10 bases match TRBD2. V was clipped by 6 bases and J by 7 bases; unmatched bases: 11. CDR3 size: 15 residues. The V gene's germline CDR1 is MNHNS and CDR2 SASEGT. CDR3 DNA: TGTGCCAGCAGGGCCCTAGCGGGAGAGATGGGGACCCAGTACTTC. It encodes CASRALAGEMGTQYF.

This clonotype came up many times. The V gene is TRBV11-2, the J gene TRBJ1-3, with 9 bases aligning to TRBD1. The CDR3 is 15 residues long. Unmatched junction bases numbered 2, after V lost 1 base and J lost 4 bases. CDR1 and CDR2 (germline): SGHAT, FQNNGV. CDR3 in DNA: TGTGCCAGCAGCTTAGGGACAGGGGTCGGAAACACCATATATTTT. Translation gives CASSLGTGVGNTIYF.

This clonotype has only a few counts. A much larger clone is a single base away; this may be a read error. The V call is TRBV13, the J call TRBJ2-7, with a tentative D call TRBD2 (6 bases). This CDR3 region has 16 residues. The germline V gene has CDR1 PRHDT and CDR2 FYEKMQ (reference sequence). Here the CDR3 reads CAGSLGPPSAAYEQYF. CDR3 coding DNA: TGTGCCGGCAGCTTAGGACCACCTAGCGCAGCCTACGAGCAGTACTTC.

This clonotype was recorded at least ten times. The chain carries TRBV7-3 and TRBJ1-2; D gene uncertain. V lost 4 bases and J 8 bases, leaving 14 bases between the germline ends. The CDR3 runs to 13 residues. Germline CDR1 is SGHTA and CDR2 is FQGTGA. The CDR3 DNA reads as TGTGCCAGCAGCTCTACTCATACTAGGGGCTACACCTTC. Protein product: CASSSTHTRGYTF.

This clonotype has a count of ten or more. The V gene is TRBV9, the J gene TRBJ2-7; 9 positions agree with TRBD1. The CDR3 loop spans 16 amino acids. CDR1 and CDR2 from the germline V gene are SGDLS and YYNGEE. J lost 2 bases, V lost 0 bases, and 6 bases had no gene match. This chain's CDR3 is CASSVAGTGGPYEQYF. CDR3 bases: TGTGCCAGCAGCGTAGCTGGTACAGGGGGCCCCTACGAGCAGTACTTC.

The chain couples TRBV6-5 to TRBJ1-1, with 8 positions matching TRBD1. This CDR3 has 16 residues. The germline CDR1 and CDR2 sequences are MNHEY and SVGAGI. J was trimmed by 1 base and V by 4 bases; bases with no gene match: 8. CDR3 coding DNA: TGTGCCAGCAGTTCCCCTCCGGGACAGGAGAACACTGAAGCTTTCTTT. Translation gives CASSSPPGQENTEAFF.

This clonotype occurred a few times. V is TRBV18 and J is TRBJ2-7; no clear D. Germline CDR1 is KGHSH and CDR2 is LQKENI. The CDR3 loop spans 15 amino acids. Deletions cut 4 bases from V and 2 bases from J, with 15 bases between. CDR3 DNA sequence: TGTGCCAGCTCACTTAATCCCGAGTCCCCCTACGAGCAGTACTTC. As protein: CASSLNPESPYEQYF.

J is TRBJ2-1 and V is TRBV4-3; 9 bases are a match to TRBD2. Germline CDR1 LGHNA, CDR2 YSLEER. After removal of 4 bases from V and 4 bases from J, the junction contained 5 bases not matched to a gene. The CDR3 contains 15 residues. The CDR3 DNA reads as TGCGCCAGCAGCCTCGGGACTAGCAGATACAATGAGCAGTTCTTC. Residues: CASSLGTSRYNEQFF.